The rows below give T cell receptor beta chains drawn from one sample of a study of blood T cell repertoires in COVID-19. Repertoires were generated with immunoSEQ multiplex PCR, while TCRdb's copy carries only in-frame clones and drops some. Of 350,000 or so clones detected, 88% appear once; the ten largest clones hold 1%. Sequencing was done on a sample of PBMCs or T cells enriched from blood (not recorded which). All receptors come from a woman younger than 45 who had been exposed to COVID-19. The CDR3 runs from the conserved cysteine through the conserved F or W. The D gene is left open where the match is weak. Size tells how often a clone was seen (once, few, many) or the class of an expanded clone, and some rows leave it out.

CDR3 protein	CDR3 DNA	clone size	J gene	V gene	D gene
CASSLTRWPAEQYF	TGTGCCAGCAGCCTTACCAGGTGGCCTGCCGAGCAGTACTTC	.	TRBJ2-7	TRBV4-2	.
CAWSGPGTGGGQPQHF	TGTGCCTGGAGTGGACCCGGGACAGGGGGCGGTCAGCCCCAGCATTTT	.	TRBJ1-5	TRBV30	TRBD1
CASGSGDNLYGYTF	TGCGCCAGCGGCAGCGGGGACAACCTATATGGCTACACCTTC	.	TRBJ1-2	TRBV5-1	.
CASSHHPGTGGGGSPLHF	TGTGCCAGCAGCCACCATCCCGGGACAGGGGGCGGCGGATCACCCCTCCACTTT	.	TRBJ1-6	TRBV3-1/TRBV3-2	TRBD1
CASSLSNSPLHF	TGTGCCAGCAGCCTCTCTAATTCACCCCTCCACTTT	few	TRBJ1-6	TRBV14	.
CASSSLLTSGRAAGTGELFF	TGTGCCAGCAGTTCCCTTCTGACTAGCGGGAGGGCCGCAGGCACCGGGGAGCTGTTTTTT	few	TRBJ2-2	TRBV28	TRBD2
CASSVGGTNNEQFF	TGTGCCAGCAGCGTAGGGGGCACTAACAATGAGCAGTTCTTC	.	TRBJ2-1	TRBV9	.
CASSSAASGNQPQHF	TGTGCCAGTAGTTCCGCGGCGTCGGGCAATCAGCCCCAGCATTTT	.	TRBJ1-5	TRBV19	.
CASSSQRQGLSYNEQFF	TGCGCCAGCAGCTCCCAGCGACAGGGCCTCTCCTACAATGAGCAGTTCTTC	.	TRBJ2-1	TRBV5-1	TRBD1
CASSLVGGSGYTF	TGTGCCAGCAGTTTAGTGGGGGGATCTGGCTACACCTTC	few	TRBJ1-2	TRBV28	.
CASSIEGGAYEQYF	TGTGCCAGTAGTATAGAGGGGGGAGCCTACGAGCAGTACTTC	.	TRBJ2-7	TRBV19	.
CATSESGLAEGTQYF	TGTGCCACCAGTGAGTCGGGACTAGCGGAGGGGACCCAGTACTTC	.	TRBJ2-5	TRBV24-1	TRBD2
CASSFGQGAPLSYEQYF	TGTGCCAGCAGCTTTGGACAGGGGGCTCCTTTATCCTACGAGCAGTACTTC	.	TRBJ2-7	TRBV5-4	TRBD1
CASSLWAQGALGQPQHF	TGTGCCAGCAGTCTCTGGGCACAGGGGGCTTTGGGTCAGCCCCAGCATTTT	.	TRBJ1-5	TRBV27	TRBD1
CASSFSRGDPYEQYF	TGTGCCAGCAGCTTTTCCCGCGGTGACCCTTACGAGCAGTACTTC	.	TRBJ2-7	TRBV12-1	.
CASRVRDNTGELFF	TGTGCCAGCAGAGTCAGGGATAACACCGGGGAGCTGTTTTTT	once	TRBJ2-2	TRBV6-5	.
CAWSVQGAGEKLFF	TGTGCCTGGAGTGTACAAGGGGCAGGTGAAAAACTGTTTTTT	.	TRBJ1-4	TRBV30	.
CASSPLAGGTDTQYF	TGCGCCAGCAGCCCCTTAGCGGGAGGCACAGATACGCAGTATTTT	.	TRBJ2-3	TRBV10-2	TRBD2
CASSPSGSNQPQHF	TGTGCCAGCAGCCCGTCGGGTAGCAATCAGCCCCAGCATTTT	.	TRBJ1-5	TRBV7-8	.
CASSDRGTAPNTGELFF	TGTGCCAGCAGCGATAGGGGGACAGCCCCGAACACCGGGGAGCTGTTTTTT	.	TRBJ2-2	TRBV7-9	TRBD1
CASSPREYNYGYTF	TGTGCCAGCAGTCCCCGGGAATATAACTATGGCTACACCTTC	once	TRBJ1-2	TRBV6-5	.
CASTGQGASQPQHF	TGCGCCAGCACGGGACAGGGAGCTAGTCAGCCCCAGCATTTT	many	TRBJ1-5	TRBV10-2	TRBD1
CASSTREGEAFF	TGTGCCAGCAGTACCAGGGAGGGTGAAGCTTTCTTT	.	TRBJ1-1	TRBV2	.
CASSLLAEPHNEQFF	TGCGCCAGCAGCCTGCTAGCGGAGCCCCACAATGAGCAGTTCTTC	.	TRBJ2-1	TRBV5-1	TRBD2
CTSSQLKGTSGRLYNEQFF	TGCACCAGCAGCCAACTAAAAGGGACTAGCGGGAGGTTATACAATGAGCAGTTCTTC	.	TRBJ2-1	TRBV1	.
CASSEFRGVSYNEQFF	TGTGCCAGCAGTGAATTTCGGGGAGTGTCCTACAATGAGCAGTTCTTC	.	TRBJ2-1	TRBV6-1	.
CASSLGPTNTGELFF	TGTGCCAGCAGCTTAGGTCCCACAAACACCGGGGAGCTGTTTTTT	.	TRBJ2-2	TRBV11-1	.
CASRPRSSPLHF	TGTGCCAGCAGGCCGCGATCTTCACCCCTCCACTTT	many	TRBJ1-6	TRBV12-3/TRBV12-4	.
CASSQGANYGYTF	TGTGCCAGCAGCCAGGGGGCGAACTATGGCTACACCTTC	.	TRBJ1-2	TRBV12-3/TRBV12-4	TRBD1
CASSIGLAGNTGELFF	TGTGCCAGTAGTATAGGACTAGCGGGAAACACCGGGGAGCTGTTTTTT	.	TRBJ2-2	TRBV19	TRBD2
CASSYDDNSGNTIYF	TGTGCCAGCAGTTACGATGACAACTCTGGAAACACCATATATTTT	.	TRBJ1-3	TRBV6-2/TRBV6-3	.
CASSISRQSTDTQYF	TGTGCCAGTAGTATCTCCAGACAAAGCACAGATACGCAGTATTTT	.	TRBJ2-3	TRBV19	.
CASSPGGLTYEQYF	TGTGCCAGCAGCCCGGGGGGTCTAACCTACGAGCAGTACTTC	few	TRBJ2-7	TRBV28	TRBD2
CASRGSGNTIYF	TGTGCCAGCCGGGGATCTGGAAACACCATATATTTT	.	TRBJ1-3	TRBV11-2	.
CATGLSSGNTIYF	TGTGCTACAGGGTTGAGCTCTGGAAACACCATATATTTT	.	TRBJ1-3	TRBV6-5	.
CASSMFFSSGAAYEQYF	TGTGCCAGTAGTATGTTCTTTAGTTCGGGAGCCGCCTACGAGCAGTACTTC	.	TRBJ2-7	TRBV19	.
CASSGQSGTGGAYYGYTF	TGTGCCAGCAGCGGACAATCCGGGACAGGGGGCGCTTACTATGGCTACACCTTC	.	TRBJ1-2	TRBV13	TRBD1
CASSYVLQGFSSPLHF	TGTGCCAGCAGTTACGTACTCCAGGGGTTCAGTTCACCCCTCCACTTT	.	TRBJ1-6	TRBV6-5	.
CASGQGTVNEQFF	TGTGCCAGCGGACAGGGTACAGTCAATGAGCAGTTCTTC	.	TRBJ2-1	TRBV12-3/TRBV12-4	TRBD1
CASSQEGGLAGYEQYF	TGTGCCAGCAGCCAAGAGGGCGGACTAGCGGGTTACGAGCAGTACTTC	.	TRBJ2-7	TRBV3-1/TRBV3-2	TRBD2
CASQGRVFAEAFF	TGTGCCAGCCAGGGGCGGGTGTTCGCTGAAGCTTTCTTT	.	TRBJ1-1	TRBV19	.
CASSPSGTGGDEQYF	TGTGCCAGTAGTCCCTCCGGGACAGGGGGTGACGAGCAGTACTTC	.	TRBJ2-7	TRBV19	TRBD1
CASSLGTSDQETQYF	TGTGCCAGCAGCTTAGGGACTAGCGACCAAGAGACCCAGTACTTC	.	TRBJ2-5	TRBV11-2	TRBD2
CASSIGDSNYGYTF	TGTGCCAGTAGTATAGGGGACTCTAACTATGGCTACACCTTC	.	TRBJ1-2	TRBV19	.
CATSRTGGTEAFF	TGTGCCACCTCCCGGACAGGGGGCACTGAAGCTTTCTTT	.	TRBJ1-1	TRBV25-1	TRBD1